This T cell receptor (beta chain) came from a study of Graves' ophthalmopathy and Graves' hyperthyroidism. V lost 1 base, J lost 3 bases, and 12 bases stayed unmatched. The CDR3 totals 17 residues. Germline CDR1 SGHKS, CDR2 YYEKEE (reference sequence). Pregnant or lactating patients and those with other autoimmune diseases or uncontrolled infections were excluded. PBMCs were isolated by Ficoll-Paque density gradient centrifugation, using 8 to 10 ml of fresh peripheral blood as the starting material. There are a few counts of this clonotype. Transcripts of RNA were the source for amplifying TCR beta CDR3 regions. Following a first-round RT-PCR that used HTBI primers, a second-round multiplex PCR was carried out. TCRdb passed the multiplex PCR reads through MiXCR, listing each CDR3 protein once. The data contain about 620,000 distinct CDR3 sequences, 20% to 25% of them singletons.

Sequencing was done on a sample of peripheral blood. This clonotype was obtained from a woman younger than 35 with stable Graves' hyperthyroidism. Some clones in this sample may be carry-over from other donors' samples. The chain couples TRBV5-5 to TRBJ1-1; 7 nucleotides line up with TRBD1. The chain's CDR3 is CASSLLGRGYRDTEAFF. Written as DNA, the CDR3 is TGTGCCAGCAGCTTGTTGGGCAGGGGGTACCGGGACACTGAAGCTTTCTTT. Drawing the rest from reference TRBV5-5 and TRBJ1-1, the complete variable domain is DAGVTQSPTHLIKTRGQQVTLRCSPISGHKSVSWYQQVLGQGPQFIFQYYEKEERGRGNFPDRFSARQFPNYSSELNVNALLLGDSALYLCASSLLGRGYRDTEAFFGQGTRLTVV.